Shown below are 27 T cell receptor beta chains from a single sample sequenced in a study of blood T cells in healthy people across ages. PCR was performed a second time for about 7 to 11 cycles using a sample-barcoded 5' primer and a J-beta primer mix. Using its own MiXCR run on the 5' RACE reads, TCRdb lists one record per CDR3 protein. The sample lists some 750,000 distinct CDR3 sequences, about 24% occurring once. Sequenced material: blood. Receptors originate from a man aged 70 or older in good health.

The chain couples TRBV10-3 to TRBJ1-2, with 7 bases aligning to TRBD1. The CDR3 extends over 14 amino acids. Germline V gene sequence: CDR1 ENHRY, CDR2 SYGVKD. Trimming removed 8 bases from V and 0 bases from J; junction bases left unmatched: 6. The CDR3 reads CAIGQGVSNYGYTF. The CDR3 region has the DNA TGTGCCATCGGGCAGGGGGTATCTAACTATGGCTACACCTTC.

The rearrangement links TRBV6-6 to TRBJ1-4; TRBD1 is a possible D gene (5 bases). The CDR3 contains 14 residues. Germline V gives CDR1 MNHNY, CDR2 SVGAGI (reference sequence). Between the trimmed V and J ends, which lost 6 bases and 5 bases, there was a span of 13 bases. The chain's CDR3 is CASSPTVYNEKLFF. Written as DNA, the CDR3 is TGTGCCAGCAGCCCGACAGTGTACAATGAAAAACTGTTTTTT.

This clonotype was seen a handful of times. The genes are TRBV5-6 and TRBJ2-1; the match to TRBD1 covers 8 bases. Germline CDR1 and CDR2: SGHDT and YYEEEE. The CDR3 has 14 amino acids. V was clipped by 1 base and J by 6 bases; unmatched bases: 3. The CDR3 loop is CASSLRTGINEQFF. CDR3 bases: TGTGCCAGCAGCTTGAGGACAGGGATCAATGAGCAGTTCTTC.

The J gene is TRBJ2-3, the V gene TRBV20-1; D is unresolved. The CDR3 sequence is 12 residues long. Trimming stripped 1 base from V and 5 bases from J, with 7 bases between. CDR1 and CDR2 (germline): DFQATT, SNEGSKA (reference sequence). CDR3 residues: CSARALGDTQYF. The DNA of the CDR3 is TGCAGTGCTAGAGCCCTGGGAGATACGCAGTATTTT.

V usage is TRBV6-2 or TRBV6-3 and J usage is TRBJ2-2, with 9 bases lining up with TRBD1. V lost 1 base and J lost 7; bases outside the gene matches: 7. CDR3 size: 16 residues. CDR1 MNHEY and CDR2 SVGEGT come from the germline V gene. The CDR3 nucleotides read TGTGCCAGCAGTTACTTAACAGGGGGCCGAGGCGGGGAGCTGTTTTTT. This translates into CASSYLTGGRGGELFF.

This clonotype has more than one count but fewer than ten. The chain couples TRBV12-3 or TRBV12-4 to TRBJ2-3, with 7 positions matching TRBD2. This CDR3 spans 17 amino acids. With 6 bases clipped from V and 9 bases from J, the junction kept 21 bases outside the gene matches. The CDR3 sequence is CASSPDGLRESLATQYF. The DNA for the CDR3 is TGTGCCAGCAGCCCCGATGGGTTGCGGGAGTCACTTGCGACGCAGTATTTT.

Concerning this clonotype: At one end the junction does not follow the germline gene, possibly because of a read error. The J gene is TRBJ2-1, the V gene TRBV28; 7 nucleotides align to TRBD1. The CDR3 is 15 residues long. Germline V gives CDR1 MDHEN, CDR2 SYDVKM. The CDR3 region has the DNA TGTGCCAGCAGTGCGACAGGGAGCTCCTACAATGGGCAGTTCTTC. It translates to CASSATGSSYNGQFF.

A few counts support this clonotype. The CDR3 loop is CASSFLGLTETQYF. The CDR3 DNA reads as TGTGCCAGCAGTTTTTTGGGGCTCACAGAGACCCAGTACTTC. The chain carries TRBV12-3 or TRBV12-4 and TRBJ2-5, with D tentatively TRBD1 (5 bases). The CDR3 runs 14 residues. V gave up 3 bases and J gave up 4 bases, with 12 bases separating them.

The V gene is TRBV12-3 or TRBV12-4, the J gene TRBJ1-3; 7 bases fit TRBD1. The CDR3 length is 14 residues. V trimming: 6 bases; J trimming: 4 bases; junction bases outside the gene matches: 6. The CDR3 region is CASRDDRAGNTIYF. CDR3 DNA: TGTGCCAGCAGAGATGACAGGGCAGGAAACACCATATATTTT.

As for this clonotype: Germline is not matched at one junction end, which may reflect a read error. V gene TRBV30 combines with J gene TRBJ2-3; 12 nucleotides match TRBD2. Germline V lookup: CDR1 GTSNPN, CDR2 SVGIG (reference sequence). This CDR3 is built from 17 residues. The CDR3 DNA reads TGTGCCTGGAACCAAATGTTGACTAGCGGGAGTACAGATACGCAATATTTT. Protein: CAWNQMLTSGSTDTQYF. Based on the CDR3 plus reference TRBV30 and TRBJ2-3, the full variable domain is SQTIHQWPATLVQPVGSPLSLECTVEGTSNPNLYWYRQAAGRGLQLLFYSVGIGQISSEVPQNLSASRPQDRQFILSSKKLLLSDSGFYLCAWNQMLTSGSTDTQYFGPGTRLTVL.

V is TRBV12-3 or TRBV12-4 and J is TRBJ1-4; D is unresolved. CDR3 length: 13 residues. Trimming left V 6 bases short and J 0 bases short, with 5 bases between. CDR3 protein: CASRAATNEKLFF. CDR3 nucleotide sequence: TGTGCCAGCAGGGCTGCAACTAATGAAAAACTGTTTTTT.

V usage is TRBV5-1 and J usage is TRBJ2-5; 10 bases map to TRBD2. The CDR3 sequence is 16 residues long. V was pared by 0 bases and J by 4 bases, with 6 bases of the junction left unmatched. The germline gives CDR1 SGHRS, CDR2 YFSETQ. DNA for the CDR3: TGCGCCAGCAGCTTGGACAGAGCGGGAGGGCGAGAGACCCAGTACTTC. Protein product: CASSLDRAGGRETQYF.

As regards this clonotype: The junction shows a germline mismatch at one end, possibly a read error. The CDR3 DNA follows: TGTGCCAGCAGCACGGGACTAGCGGGAGAGGCCCAGTACTTC. As protein: CASSTGLAGEAQYF. V and J are TRBV7-7 and TRBJ2-5; 14 nucleotides match TRBD2. CDR3 size: 14 residues. Germline-derived CDR1 and CDR2 are SSHAT and FNYEAQ (reference sequence).

This clonotype appeared many times. The V call is TRBV4-2, the J call TRBJ2-5; 10 positions agree with TRBD2. The J call may be mistaken, given a closer DNA end match to TRBJ2-7. The CDR3 consists of 16 residues. Germline CDR1 is LGHNA and CDR2 is YNFKEQ. CDR3 DNA: TGTGCCAGCAGACGAAGCGGGACTAGCGTTTCCTACGAGCAGTACTTC. It encodes CASRRSGTSVSYEQYF.

This chain links TRBV12-3 or TRBV12-4 with TRBJ2-2; D is possibly TRBD1 (6 bases). V shed 1 base and J shed 6 bases, with 9 bases lying between them. The CDR3 is 14 residues long. The CDR3 region is CASSLDRVPGELFF. The CDR3 nucleotides are TGTGCCAGCAGTTTAGACAGGGTCCCCGGGGAGCTGTTTTTT.

In this sample, this clonotype turned up a few times. The chain couples TRBV6-6 to TRBJ1-2, with a tentative D call TRBD1 (5 bases). V lost 2 bases and J lost 6, with 13 bases in between. The CDR3 is made up of 14 amino acids. The germline V gene encodes CDR1 MNHNY and CDR2 SVGAGI (reference sequence). The chain's CDR3 is CASSYAADTHGYTF. CDR3 bases: TGTGCCAGCAGTTACGCCGCGGACACACATGGCTACACCTTC.

In its sample, this clonotype was seen many times. The chain couples TRBV28 to TRBJ1-2; 7 bases agree with TRBD1. This CDR3 has 15 residues. Germline values: CDR1 MDHEN, CDR2 SYDVKM. The junction had 12 bases not matched to a gene; V was cut back by 7 bases and J by 4 bases. CDR3 in DNA: TGTGCCAGCAACCTCAACCCGACAGGGTTCTATGGCTACACCTTC. Its translation: CASNLNPTGFYGYTF.

This clonotype appeared a few times. The chain is built from TRBV3-1 and TRBJ1-6; possible D gene TRBD1, 5 bases. CDR1 LGHDT and CDR2 YNNKEL come from the germline V gene (reference sequence). The V end was cut by 1 base, the J end by 6 bases, with 10 bases between. The CDR3 consists of 15 residues. The CDR3: CASSQVARVNSPLHF. The CDR3 nucleotides are TGTGCCAGCAGCCAAGTGGCCAGGGTTAATTCACCCCTCCACTTT.

The chain couples TRBV10-1 to TRBJ2-1, with D perhaps given as TRBD1 or TRBD2 (7 bases each). V was shortened by 7 bases and J by 4 bases, with 20 bases between the two germline ends. CDR3 size: 16 residues. Germline V lookup: CDR1 WNHNN, CDR2 SYGVQD (reference sequence). The CDR3 nucleotides read TGCGCCAGCAACCTCTCAGGGGGGGCGGGATACAATGAGCAGTTCTTC. Translated: CASNLSGGAGYNEQFF.

The rearrangement joins TRBV18 to TRBJ2-5, with D maybe TRBD1 (6 bases). Looked up from germline, CDR1 is KGHSH and CDR2 is LQKENI. CDR3 length: 14 amino acids. Trimming shortened V by 2 bases and J by 2 bases, and 9 bases separated the two germline ends. The CDR3 sequence: CASSPTGNQETQYF. CDR3 nucleotides: TGTGCCAGCTCACCAACAGGGAATCAAGAGACCCAGTACTTC.

This chain connects TRBV6-5 to TRBJ2-1; 10 nucleotides agree with TRBD2. Trimming at V came to 6 bases and at J to 5 bases, leaving 4 bases not matched to a gene. Germline CDR1 is MNHEY and CDR2 is SVGAGI. This CDR3 spans 14 amino acids. The CDR3 sequence is CASRGTSADNEQFF. In nucleotides, the CDR3 is TGTGCCAGCAGAGGGACTAGCGCCGACAATGAGCAGTTCTTC.

This clonotype was observed a handful of times. The chain combines TRBV24-1 with TRBJ1-2; D not certain. Per the germline V gene, CDR1 is KGHDR and CDR2 is SFDVKD. The CDR3 has 13 amino acids. Between the trimmed V and J ends, which lost 4 bases and 4 bases, there was a span of 9 bases. In DNA, the CDR3 is TGTGCCACCAGTGACCCTCTCCGCTATGGCTACACCTTC. Translated: CATSDPLRYGYTF.

This clonotype turned up a few times. The genes are TRBV5-1 and TRBJ2-5, with D maybe TRBD2 (5 bases). V lost 2 bases to trimming and J lost 4 bases, with 9 bases between them. The CDR3 totals 13 residues. Germline-derived CDR1 and CDR2 are SGHRS and YFSETQ. CDR3 nucleotide sequence: TGCGCCAGCAGCTTTGATAGCGCAGAGACCCAGTACTTC. Translation: CASSFDSAETQYF.

This clonotype was seen only a few times. The chain joins TRBV20-1 to TRBJ2-1; D is unclear. Trimming shortened V by 5 bases and J by 1 base, and 9 bases separated the two germline ends. The CDR3 spans 13 residues. CDR1 DFQATT and CDR2 SNEGSKA come from the germline V gene (reference sequence). CDR3 residues: CSAGSNSYNEQFF. The CDR3 DNA sequence: TGCAGTGCTGGCTCAAATTCCTACAATGAGCAGTTCTTC.

In its sample, this clonotype was seen a few times. This chain connects TRBV24-1 to TRBJ2-3, with D possibly TRBD2 on 5 matching bases. Looked up from germline, CDR1 is KGHDR and CDR2 is SFDVKD. The CDR3 spans 13 residues. V shed 6 bases and J shed 2 bases, with 8 bases lying between them. CDR3 coding DNA: TGTGCCACCAGTCGCGGGCACACAGATACGCAGTATTTT. This codes for CATSRGHTDTQYF.

The CDR3 DNA sequence: TGTGCCAGCAGTCTATCAGGGAGTAAATTGTTAGCTGAAGCTTTCTTT. Its translation: CASSLSGSKLLAEAFF. The chain links TRBV12-3 or TRBV12-4 to TRBJ1-1, with a weak D call TRBD1 (5 bases). Trimming removed 5 bases from V and 6 bases from J, with 22 bases in between. The CDR3 loop spans 16 amino acids.

V and J are TRBV6-2 or TRBV6-3 and TRBJ2-7; 8 bases align to TRBD2. Per germline, CDR1 MNHEY and CDR2 SVGEGT. The CDR3 totals 13 residues. V trimming: 7 bases; J trimming: 1 base; junction bases outside the gene matches: 3. CDR3 residues: CASTGTSSYEQYV. CDR3 bases: TGTGCCAGCACCGGGACTAGTTCCTACGAGCAGTACGTC.